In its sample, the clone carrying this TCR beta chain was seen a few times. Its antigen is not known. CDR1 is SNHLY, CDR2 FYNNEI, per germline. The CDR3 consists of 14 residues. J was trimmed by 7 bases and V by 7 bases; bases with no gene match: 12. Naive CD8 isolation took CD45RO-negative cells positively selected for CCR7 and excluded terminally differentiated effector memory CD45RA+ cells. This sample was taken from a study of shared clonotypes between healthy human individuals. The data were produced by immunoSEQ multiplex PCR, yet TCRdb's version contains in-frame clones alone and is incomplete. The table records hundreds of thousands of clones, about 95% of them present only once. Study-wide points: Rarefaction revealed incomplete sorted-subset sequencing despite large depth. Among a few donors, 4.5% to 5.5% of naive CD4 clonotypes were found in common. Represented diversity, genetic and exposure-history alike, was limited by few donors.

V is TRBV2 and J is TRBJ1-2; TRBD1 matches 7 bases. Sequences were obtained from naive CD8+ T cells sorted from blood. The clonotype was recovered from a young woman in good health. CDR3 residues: CASTDSGQVGGYTF. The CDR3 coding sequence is TGTGCCAGCACCGATTCCGGACAGGTTGGTGGCTACACCTTC.